This T cell receptor beta chain was recovered during a study of identical twins. Study-level findings and limits: Zero-insertion analyses were open to partial confounding by invariant MAIT and iNKT cells.

Each CDR3 protein gets one entry after TCRdb re-called the 5' RACE reads with MiXCR. The table has approximately 220,000 distinct CDR3 sequences, approximately 6.8% seen once. This clonotype was picked up many times. The antigen is undetermined. This CDR3 contains 16 residues. The V and J ends lost 0 bases and 6 bases, in that order; junction bases with no gene match: 7. Germline V gene data show CDR1 as MGHRA and CDR2 as YSYEKL. These data are also associated with another study on yellow fever vaccine responses in identical twins.

The receptor was isolated from a woman aged 18-29 years in good health. Sequenced sample: CD8+ T cells sorted from blood. The V call is TRBV4-1, the J call TRBJ1-5; 8 bases are shared with TRBD1. CDR3: CASSQDSQGDLQPQHF. As DNA, the CDR3 is TGCGCCAGCAGCCAAGATTCACAGGGGGATCTTCAGCCCCAGCATTTT.